This is a list of T cell receptor beta chains from one sample in a study of blood T cells in healthy people across ages. TCRdb passed the 5' RACE reads through MiXCR, listing each CDR3 protein once. The sample contains under 800,000 distinct CDR3 sequences, under 25% of which appear only once. Specimen: blood. The receptors were gathered from a man between 70 and 80 years old in good health. The CDR3 runs from the conserved cysteine through the conserved F or W. Fields, in order: CDR3 length, J gene, clone size, V gene, D gene, CDR3 protein, CDR3 DNA. A D gene is named only where the DNA matches it firmly. Clone size is given for some rows only: seen once, a few or many times, or a class if the clone is expanded.

15 | TRBJ1-1 | few | TRBV7-6 | . | CASSADISTSTEAFF | TGTGCCAGCAGCGCTGACATCTCAACGAGCACTGAAGCTTTCTTT
14 | TRBJ2-1 | . | TRBV20-1 | TRBD2 | CSATTSGRAREQFF | TGCAGTGCTACGACTAGCGGGAGGGCCAGGGAGCAGTTCTTC
12 | TRBJ1-4 | few | TRBV10-2 | . | CASSETAEKLFF | TGCGCCAGCAGTGAGACGGCCGAAAAACTGTTTTTT
16 | TRBJ2-7 | . | TRBV20-1 | TRBD1 | CSAGPEGDRGFYEQYF | TGCAGTGCTGGCCCCGAAGGGGACAGGGGGTTCTACGAGCAGTACTTC
14 | TRBJ1-2 | . | TRBV6-6 | TRBD1 | CASREVQGGYGYTF | TGTGCCAGCAGGGAGGTTCAGGGGGGGTATGGCTACACCTTC
15 | TRBJ2-5 | few | TRBV10-3 | TRBD1 | CAISAKTGDWETQYF | TGTGCCATCAGTGCGAAGACAGGGGACTGGGAGACCCAGTACTTC
18 | TRBJ2-1 | . | TRBV6-1 | . | CASSTAGTKVFSYNEQFF | TGTGCCAGCAGTACCGCCGGGACAAAAGTATTCTCCTACAATGAGCAGTTCTTC
14 | TRBJ2-7 | many | TRBV28 | TRBD1 | CASSFGTGLHEQYF | TGTGCCAGCAGTTTCGGGACAGGGCTCCACGAGCAGTACTTC
15 | TRBJ1-5 | few | TRBV20-1 | TRBD1 | CSAITGAGSNQPQHF | TGCAGTGCGATTACAGGGGCGGGGAGCAATCAGCCCCAGCATTTT
15 | TRBJ2-1 | few | TRBV7-3 | TRBD2 | CASSQTVAGNDEQLF | TGTGCCAGCAGCCAAACGGTAGCGGGGAATGATGAGCAGCTCTTC
18 | TRBJ2-4 | . | TRBV5-1 | . | CASSLALGEGEAKNIQYF | TGCGCCAGCAGCTTGGCCTTGGGCGAGGGGGAGGCCAAAAACATTCAGTACTTC
12 | TRBJ2-7 | . | TRBV29-1 | . | CSALTDTYKQYF | TGCAGCGCCCTGACAGACACCTACAAGCAGTACTTC
13 | TRBJ2-1 | . | TRBV29-1 | TRBD2 | CSVSGNSYNEQFF | TGCAGCGTTAGCGGGAACTCCTACAATGAGCAGTTCTTC
16 | TRBJ1-5 | few | TRBV20-1 | . | CSARRTGTYSNQPQHF | TGCAGTGCTAGAAGAACAGGGACTTATAGCAATCAGCCCCAGCATTTT
16 | TRBJ2-7 | few | TRBV7-9 | TRBD2 | CASSPTGLAGIYEQYF | TGTGCCAGCAGCCCAACCGGACTAGCGGGAATCTACGAGCAGTACTTC
14 | TRBJ2-1 | few | TRBV20-1 | . | CSARDRIVFNEQFF | TGCAGTGCTAGAGATCGGATAGTCTTCAATGAGCAGTTCTTC
13 | TRBJ2-7 | many | TRBV20-1 | . | CSARPQESYEQYF | TGCAGTGCTAGGCCCCAGGAGTCCTACGAGCAGTACTTC
12 | TRBJ2-7 | . | TRBV28 | . | CASNRSGREQYF | TGTGCCAGCAACCGATCGGGGCGCGAGCAGTACTTC
15 | TRBJ2-1 | . | TRBV5-1 | TRBD2 | CASSSGLAGGDEQFF | TGCGCCAGCAGCTCGGGACTAGCGGGAGGAGATGAGCAGTTCTTC
15 | TRBJ2-1 | . | TRBV28 | . | CASSGGGGSYNEQFF | TGTGCCAGCTCTGGGGGAGGGGGTTCCTACAATGAGCAGTTCTTC
15 | TRBJ1-2 | few | TRBV6-1 | TRBD1 | CASSELGQGGRGYTF | TGTGCCAGCAGTGAATTGGGACAGGGTGGACGTGGCTACACCTTC
14 | TRBJ1-2 | few | TRBV28 | TRBD1 | CASRPGQGNYGYTF | TGTGCCAGCAGACCCGGACAGGGGAACTATGGCTACACCTTC
14 | TRBJ1-1 | many | TRBV7-2 | . | CASSFGGARTEAFF | TGTGCCAGCAGCTTTGGGGGGGCGAGGACTGAAGCTTTCTTT
15 | TRBJ2-2 | . | TRBV7-2 | . | CASSLEDRGTGELFF | TGTGCCAGCAGCTTAGAAGACAGAGGGACCGGGGAGCTGTTTTTT
14 | TRBJ2-7 | few | TRBV10-1 | . | CASSDGQGIYEQYF | TGCGCCAGCAGTGATGGCCAGGGGATCTACGAGCAGTACTTC
14 | TRBJ2-7 | few | TRBV5-1 | . | CASSLGGTLITQYF | TGCGCCAGCAGCTTGGGGGGCACACTTATTACGCAGTACTTC
14 | TRBJ2-7 | . | TRBV20-1 | . | CSAGGQRGSYEQYF | TGCAGTGCTGGGGGACAGCGGGGCTCCTACGAGCAGTACTTC
14 | TRBJ2-5 | . | TRBV29-1 | TRBD2 | CSVLSSGRWETQYF | TGCAGCGTCTTGAGTAGCGGGAGGTGGGAGACCCAGTACTTC
15 | TRBJ2-1 | few | TRBV29-1 | . | CSVRGLTDSYNEQFF | TGCAGCGTTAGGGGACTGACAGACTCCTACAATGAGCAGTTCTTC
15 | TRBJ2-1 | few | TRBV20-1 | TRBD2 | CSARDRTSGYNEQFF | TGCAGTGCTAGAGATAGGACTAGCGGCTACAATGAGCAGTTCTTC
15 | TRBJ2-5 | many | TRBV27 | TRBD2 | CASSYGTSGKETQYF | TGTGCCAGCAGTTACGGGACTAGCGGGAAAGAGACCCAGTACTTC
18 | TRBJ2-1 | . | TRBV6-2/TRBV6-3 | TRBD1 | CASTKGGQGEWSDNEQFF | TGTGCCAGCACCAAGGGCGGACAGGGCGAATGGTCAGACAATGAGCAGTTCTTC
16 | TRBJ2-7 | few | TRBV25-1 | TRBD1 | CASSDPSGTGVYEQYF | TGTGCCAGCAGTGACCCCTCCGGGACAGGGGTGTACGAGCAGTACTTC
14 | TRBJ2-5 | . | TRBV29-1 | TRBD2 | CSASGLAGKETQYF | TGCAGCGCCTCGGGACTAGCGGGAAAAGAGACCCAGTACTTC
15 | TRBJ2-1 | . | TRBV9 | TRBD2 | CASSVRTSGSGEQFF | TGTGCCAGCAGCGTAAGGACTAGCGGTTCGGGGGAGCAGTTCTTC
12 | TRBJ2-1 | many | TRBV3-1 | . | CASSQGGNEQFF | TGTGCCAGCAGCCAAGGGGGCAATGAGCAGTTCTTC
12 | TRBJ2-1 | few | TRBV24-1 | . | CATSDRYNEQFF | TGTGCCACCAGTGACCGATACAATGAGCAGTTCTTC
15 | TRBJ1-6 | once | TRBV4-1 | . | CASSQDGTENSPLHF | TGCGCCAGCAGCCAAGACGGGACGGAAAATTCACCCCTCCACTTT
14 | TRBJ2-5 | few | TRBV30 | TRBD2 | CAWRSAGGWETQYF | TGTGCCTGGAGATCCGCGGGAGGGTGGGAGACCCAGTACTTC
17 | TRBJ2-3 | few | TRBV21-1 | . | CASSKVSSGAWHATQYF | TGTGCCAGCAGCAAAGTTTCTAGCGGAGCTTGGCACGCTACGCAGTATTTT
13 | TRBJ2-7 | many | TRBV28 | . | CASSLTGPYEQYF | TGTGCCAGCAGTTTGACTGGCCCCTACGAGCAGTACTTC
14 | TRBJ2-1 | . | TRBV6-2/TRBV6-3 | . | CASSPGTPSNEQFF | TGTGCCAGCAGTCCCGGGACTCCGTCCAATGAGCAGTTCTTC
11 | TRBJ2-5 | few | TRBV20-1 | TRBD2 | CSAGAGGPPFF | TGCAGTGCTGGAGCGGGAGGGCCCCCGTTCTTC
12 | TRBJ1-5 | many | TRBV12-5 | . | CASGPGRQPQHF | TGTGCTAGTGGACCGGGACGTCAGCCCCAGCATTTT
18 | TRBJ2-7 | . | TRBV6-1 | . | CASSEGSSRYSFPYEQYF | TGTGCCAGCAGTGAAGGTTCCTCTAGGTACAGCTTTCCCTACGAGCAGTACTTC
14 | TRBJ2-5 | . | TRBV20-1 | . | CSARDRQGGQTQYF | TGCAGTGCTAGAGACCGGCAGGGTGGGCAGACCCAGTACTTC
14 | TRBJ2-1 | . | TRBV2 | TRBD2 | CASSSVAGGNEQFF | TGTGCCAGCAGTTCAGTAGCGGGAGGGAATGAGCAGTTCTTC
12 | TRBJ2-2 | few | TRBV10-3 | . | CAISEYTGELFF | TGTGCCATCAGTGAATACACCGGGGAGCTGTTTTTT
14 | TRBJ1-1 | . | TRBV6-6 | TRBD1 | CASRRDSRNTEAFF | TGTGCCAGCAGGAGGGACAGCCGGAACACTGAAGCTTTCTTT
15 | TRBJ2-4 | few | TRBV3-1 | . | CASSQGELAKNIQYF | TGTGCCAGCAGCCAGGGAGAGCTAGCCAAAAACATTCAGTACTTC
14 | TRBJ2-5 | few | TRBV20-1 | TRBD2 | CSASSGLGKETQYF | TGCAGTGCCTCTAGCGGGTTAGGGAAAGAGACCCAGTACTTC
11 | TRBJ2-7 | few | TRBV20-1 | . | CSARAYYEQYF | TGCAGTGCTAGGGCGTACTACGAGCAGTACTTC
15 | TRBJ2-5 | few | TRBV6-1 | . | CASSPLAGGEETQYF | TGTGCCAGCAGTCCTCTAGCAGGGGGGGAAGAGACCCAGTACTTC
15 | TRBJ2-2 | . | TRBV7-2 | . | CASSRDSANTGELFF | TGTGCCAGCAGCCGGGACTCCGCGAACACCGGGGAGCTGTTTTTT